Sequencing of this T cell receptor beta chain was carried out in a study of cytomegalovirus exposure and HLA in healthy donors. Concerning this clone: What it recognizes is unknown.

This CDR3 comprises 15 residues. Germline V lookup: CDR1 SGHDN, CDR2 FVKESK. The germline V and J ends were trimmed by 0 bases and 3 bases, with 10 bases remaining between them. Measured with immunoSEQ multiplex PCR; TCRdb has only the in-frame clones, and not every one. The profile shows 200,000 to 300,000 clones, less than 95% of them singletons. Study-wide results and limits: Published work reported that the classifier diagnosed cytomegalovirus status with high specificity and sensitivity. Usually a TCR sequence was rare, but some public TCRs were found in many donors.

This TCR was recovered from a woman in her thirties in good health and CMV-seronegative. This chain links TRBV14 with TRBJ2-3, with a possible D match to TRBD2 (7 bases). Sample: PBMCs. The CDR3 protein is CASSQDRGGTDTQYF. Written as DNA, the CDR3 is TGTGCCAGCAGCCAAGACAGGGGAGGGACAGATACGCAGTATTTT.